The T cell receptor beta chain under discussion was sequenced for a study of cytomegalovirus exposure and HLA in healthy donors. The PCR made use of 60 Vbeta and 13 Jbeta primers. Generated by immunoSEQ multiplex PCR, the TCRdb table keeps only in-frame clones and is missing some. The sample comprises around 100,000 clones, 65% to 75% of which are singletons, and about 4.5% rests with the top ten. In germline, CDR1 is GTSNPN, CDR2 SVGIG (reference sequence). The CDR3 runs to 15 residues. V lost 1 base and J lost 1; bases outside the gene matches: 2. This sequence joins TRBV30 and TRBJ2-7, with TRBD2 matching 12 bases. The sequenced material came from PBMCs. This clonotype was sampled from a woman aged 18-29 years in good health and CMV-seropositive. In DNA form, the CDR3 reads TGTGCCTGGAGTGGGGGGACTAGCGGGTCCTACGAGCAGTACTTC. As protein: CAWSGGTSGSYEQYF.